The sequence of this T cell receptor (beta chain) was determined in a study of blood T cell repertoires in COVID-19. Overall study: T cells, B-cell-depleted T cells, or PBMCs provided the cDNA or gDNA that served as material.

In the authors' workflow: For nucleated cells, counts were estimated from reference gene primer amplification. The data were produced by immunoSEQ multiplex PCR, yet TCRdb's version contains in-frame clones alone and is incomplete. D and trimming were read from the DNA, whereas the V and J calls and clone size are those reported in that table. The data contain about 330,000 clones, more than 90% of them seen just once; the ten biggest clones take up around a sixth. With V trimmed by 5 bases and J by 4 bases, 12 bases remained unmatched. The germline gives CDR1 SGHTA, CDR2 FQGNSA. The CDR3 covers 19 residues.

The sequence derives from a woman aged 25 to 39 who had recovered from COVID-19. The chain is built from TRBV7-2 and TRBJ2-1; 15 nucleotides align to TRBD2. The sequencing sample was made of PBMCs or T cells enriched from blood (not recorded which). CDR3 region: CASSMGRTGTSGGYNEQFF. The CDR3 coding sequence is TGTGCCAGCAGCATGGGACGGACAGGGACTAGCGGGGGGTACAATGAGCAGTTCTTC.